This TCR beta chain was documented in a study of CD8 T cells in ankylosing spondylitis. Study observations and caveats: Relatively rare in peripheral blood, disease-linked clones were also CD8+. Ankylosing spondylitis blood appeared to be characterized by a TCR beta motif of under 10 highly homologous variants. A subset of motif variants has previously been described in the synovial fluid and blood of reactive arthritis.

Quantitative barcoded 5'-RACE was used to prepare TCR beta libraries. TCRdb re-derived calls from the 5' RACE reads in MiXCR, one entry per CDR3 protein. The sample holds around 120,000 distinct CDR3 sequences; roughly 15% are singletons and the top ten take around 3%. This clonotype showed up many times. Its antigen remains unknown. The clonotype comes from a female donor with ankylosing spondylitis or in good health (not recorded which). The sample consisted of blood, either unsorted or a sorted T cell fraction (not recorded which).

The CDR3 region is CASSLAQQGYTDTQYF. DNA for the CDR3: TGTGCCAGCAGCTTAGCGCAGCAGGGGTACACAGATACGCAGTATTTT. The chain links TRBV7-9 to TRBJ2-3; weak D call: TRBD1 (6 bases). Trimming took 0 bases from V and 2 from J, leaving 12 bases between them. Germline CDR1 SEHNR, CDR2 FQNEAQ (reference sequence). The CDR3 sequence is 16 residues long.